The rows below give T cell receptor beta chains drawn from one sample of a study of blood T cell repertoires in COVID-19. Here immunoSEQ multiplex PCR was the method, and the copy in TCRdb shows in-frame clones only, minus some. The data show 100,000 to 150,000 clones, approximately 81% seen once. The material sequenced was peripheral blood. The receptors were gathered from an older woman with active or convalescent COVID-19. CDR3s leave out the opening cysteine and the closing phenylalanine or tryptophan.

v_gene: TRBV6-5
j_gene: TRBJ1-2
CDR3aa: ASSFFQGTGISGYT

v_gene: TRBV4-1
j_gene: TRBJ2-7
CDR3aa: ASSQDRPSGFYEQY

v_gene: TRBV27
j_gene: TRBJ2-2
CDR3aa: ASSNQGEAGELF

v_gene: TRBV12-3/TRBV12-4
j_gene: TRBJ2-7
CDR3aa: ASRNRGEQY

v_gene: TRBV10-1
j_gene: TRBJ2-2
CDR3aa: ASTRTGNTGELF

v_gene: TRBV6-6
j_gene: TRBJ1-1
CDR3aa: ASRSGQLVTEAF

v_gene: TRBV14
j_gene: TRBJ1-1
CDR3aa: ASSQLKSGGTEAF

v_gene: TRBV7-6
j_gene: TRBJ1-4
CDR3aa: ASSLTHEKLF

v_gene: TRBV7-2
j_gene: TRBJ2-2
CDR3aa: ASSVANTGELF

v_gene: TRBV9
j_gene: TRBJ2-3
CDR3aa: ASSALFSDTQY

v_gene: TRBV9
j_gene: TRBJ2-2
CDR3aa: ASSVDMRLTGELF

v_gene: TRBV27
j_gene: TRBJ1-1
CDR3aa: ASSYEGGDEAF

v_gene: TRBV5-1
j_gene: TRBJ2-2
CDR3aa: ASSLSTGINTGELF

v_gene: TRBV29-1
j_gene: TRBJ1-2
CDR3aa: SGSLREIGGGYT

v_gene: TRBV19
j_gene: TRBJ1-1
CDR3aa: ASSVQQNTEAF

v_gene: TRBV7-2
j_gene: TRBJ1-1
CDR3aa: ASSLEPDRGLLNVF